Listed below are T cell receptor beta chains from one sample, sequenced in a study of T cells in Graves' hyperthyroidism and ophthalmopathy. TCRdb independently ran MiXCR on the multiplex PCR reads; one entry per CDR3 protein. The repertoire holds around 580,000 distinct CDR3 sequences, with roughly a sixth as singletons. Sequences were obtained from blood. Receptors were obtained from a woman under 30 with Graves' hyperthyroidism. The CDR3 runs from the conserved cysteine through the conserved F or W. The D gene is left open where the match is weak. Clone size is not always given. Where it is, it says once, few, many or a class for expanded clones.

d_call | j_call | v_call | clone_size | cdr3_nt | cdr3_aa
TRBD1 | TRBJ1-2 | TRBV6-2/TRBV6-3 | few | TGTGCCAGCAGCACTAAAAAGACCGGGACAGCTTTCGAGCGGGGCTACACCTTC | CASSTKKTGTAFERGYTF
NA | TRBJ2-3 | TRBV2 | many | TGTGCCAGCAGTGAAGGACACACAGATACGCAGTATTTT | CASSEGHTDTQYF
NA | TRBJ1-2 | TRBV12-3/TRBV12-4 | many | TGTGCCAGCAGAGCGACAGCTAACTATGGCTACACCTTC | CASRATANYGYTF
NA | TRBJ2-7 | TRBV12-3/TRBV12-4 | many | TGTGCCAGCAGTTCCAGGGTGCTCTACGAGCAGTACTTC | CASSSRVLYEQYF
TRBD1 | TRBJ1-5 | TRBV5-1 | few | TGCGCCAGCAGACGTGGGACAGGGCGCAATCAGCCCCAGCATTTT | CASRRGTGRNQPQHF
NA | TRBJ1-1 | TRBV29-1 | few | TGCAGCGTTGAGGTGCTGGGGGAGGCTGACACTGAAGCTTTCTTT | CSVEVLGEADTEAFF
NA | TRBJ1-1 | TRBV28 | many | TGTGCCAGCAGTTTAGGGACCCTCGTAGTGAACACTGAAGCTTTCTTT | CASSLGTLVVNTEAFF
NA | TRBJ1-1 | TRBV28 | many | TGTGCCAGCAACGTTGCGGGACTGAAGAACACTGAAGCTTTCTTT | CASNVAGLKNTEAFF
NA | TRBJ2-7 | TRBV7-9 | many | TGTGCCAGCAGCGCTGTAAAGGGAACCTACGAGCAGTACTTC | CASSAVKGTYEQYF
TRBD2 | TRBJ2-2 | TRBV27 | NA | TGTGCCAGCAGCCTGGGACTAGCGGGGCCATACACCGGGGAGCTGTTTTTT | CASSLGLAGPYTGELFF
TRBD1 | TRBJ2-7 | TRBV7-2 | few | TGTGCCAGCAGCTCGGACAGGGATATCGACGAGCAGTACTTC | CASSSDRDIDEQYF
NA | TRBJ2-3 | TRBV2 | many | TGTGCCAGCTGCCCGGAGACCATCACAGATACGCAGTATTTT | CASCPETITDTQYF
TRBD1 | TRBJ2-6 | TRBV20-1 | NA | TGCAGTGCAACCGGGACAGCGATCTCTGGGGCCAACGTCCTGACTTTC | CSATGTAISGANVLTF
NA | TRBJ2-5 | TRBV12-5 | many | TGTGCTAGTGGTGCACCGGGCCGTGGAGCAGAGACCCAGTACTTC | CASGAPGRGAETQYF
NA | TRBJ2-5 | TRBV3-1 | many | TGTGCCACCCAGCCAAGAACGTTGTCCGAGACCCAGTACTTC | CATQPRTLSETQYF
NA | TRBJ2-4 | TRBV28 | NA | TGTGCCAGCAGTTGGAATCCCGGGACAGCCAAAAACATTCAGTACTTC | CASSWNPGTAKNIQYF
TRBD1 | TRBJ2-5 | TRBV11-3 | many | TGTGCCAGCAGCTTGACAGGGAGAAGGGAGACCCAGTACTTC | CASSLTGRRETQYF
NA | TRBJ2-4 | TRBV11-3 | NA | TGTGCCAGCAGCTCCCGTCGAGGGGCCAAAAACATTCAGTACTTC | CASSSRRGAKNIQYF
NA | TRBJ2-6 | TRBV19 | NA | TGTGCCAGTACCATCTCTGGGGCCAACGTCCTGACTTTC | CASTISGANVLTF
NA | TRBJ1-5 | TRBV30 | few | TGTGCCTGGAGTGTCGTAGGGGTTAGCAATCAGCCCCAGCATTTT | CAWSVVGVSNQPQHF
NA | TRBJ2-3 | TRBV5-1 | few | TGCGCCAGCAGTGTAAACATAGCGGCTCTTAGCACAGATACGCAGTATTTT | CASSVNIAALSTDTQYF
TRBD2 | TRBJ2-7 | TRBV10-1 | NA | TGCGCCAGCAGGGCTACAGTAGCGGGAGACTACGAGCAGTACTTC | CASRATVAGDYEQYF
TRBD2 | TRBJ2-3 | TRBV2 | many | TGTGCCAGCAGGAGCGGGAGGGCCGGCACAGATACGCAGTATTTT | CASRSGRAGTDTQYF
NA | TRBJ1-5 | TRBV24-1 | few | TGTGCCACCAGTGATGGGGGGGGCAATCAGCCCCAGCATTTT | CATSDGGGNQPQHF
NA | TRBJ1-2 | TRBV30 | few | TGTGCCTGGAGTGTGGGGCAGACGGGCTACACCTTC | CAWSVGQTGYTF
NA | TRBJ2-1 | TRBV11-2 | NA | TGTGCCAGCAGCTTACAGGTGGAGGGGAATGAGCAGTTCTTC | CASSLQVEGNEQFF
TRBD1 | TRBJ1-3 | TRBV20-1 | NA | TGCAGTGCTAGACCAACCGGGACAGGCTCTGGAAACACCATATATTTT | CSARPTGTGSGNTIYF
TRBD1 | TRBJ2-4 | TRBV13 | few | TGTGCCAGCAGCCCCGGGACAGGGGGTCGGGACATTCAGTACTTC | CASSPGTGGRDIQYF
TRBD1 | TRBJ1-2 | TRBV2 | many | TGTGCCTTCCTGGACAGGGCAGATGGCTACACCTTC | CAFLDRADGYTF
TRBD1 | TRBJ2-3 | TRBV13 | many | TGTGCCAGCAGTGCAGGGGGCCCAGATACGCAGTATTTT | CASSAGGPDTQYF
NA | TRBJ1-2 | TRBV27 | NA | TGTGCCAGCAGGACCCCGGGACAACCAATCGAAGGCTACACCTTC | CASRTPGQPIEGYTF
NA | TRBJ2-2 | TRBV20-1 | once | TGCAGTGCTAGTCGAGATACACCCGGGGAGCTGTTTTTT | CSASRDTPGELFF
NA | TRBJ1-1 | TRBV3-1 | many | TGTGCCAGCAGCCCGCGGGGAGGATCCCAGTTGAACACTGAAGCTTTCTTT | CASSPRGGSQLNTEAFF
NA | TRBJ2-7 | TRBV20-1 | once | TGCAGTGCTAGTGGGGCAGGACTGTACGAGCAGTACTTC | CSASGAGLYEQYF
NA | TRBJ2-3 | TRBV20-1 | many | TGCAGCTCTCTAGCGACAGATACGCAGTATTTT | CSSLATDTQYF
NA | TRBJ2-6 | TRBV28 | NA | TGTGCCAGCAGTTCTTACGATGGGGGTTTCGGGGCCAACGTCCTGACTTTC | CASSSYDGGFGANVLTF
NA | TRBJ2-1 | TRBV18 | few | TGTGCCAGCTCATCGGCCCACAATGAGCAGTTCTTC | CASSSAHNEQFF
NA | TRBJ1-2 | TRBV5-8 | few | TGTGCCAGCAGCTTCGACGGCTACACCTTC | CASSFDGYTF
NA | TRBJ1-4 | TRBV5-1 | few | TGCGCCAGCAGCTTGGGCGGGACAAGCGATGAAAAACTGTTTTTT | CASSLGGTSDEKLFF
NA | TRBJ2-1 | TRBV7-3 | few | TGTGCCAGCAGCTTACGGAGTAGGGGGGGAATTTACAATGAGCAGTTCTTC | CASSLRSRGGIYNEQFF
TRBD1 | TRBJ2-7 | TRBV20-1 | many | TGCAGTGCTAGGGATCATGACAGGGGGGACACCTACGAGCAGTACTTC | CSARDHDRGDTYEQYF
TRBD1 | TRBJ1-4 | TRBV20-1 | NA | TGCAGTGCTAGCGGACAGGGGTCCTTTAATGAAAAACTGTTTTTT | CSASGQGSFNEKLFF
TRBD1 | TRBJ1-2 | TRBV2 | few | TGTGCCAGCAGGCCCGGGACAGGGGGAGCCTATGGCTACACCTTC | CASRPGTGGAYGYTF
NA | TRBJ1-5 | TRBV30 | many | TGTGCCTGGAGTGAGAGACCGGTAATGCCCCAGCATTTT | CAWSERPVMPQHF
NA | TRBJ2-2 | TRBV4-3 | NA | TGCGCCAGCAGCCAAGGAGGGCAGGCAGCCAGGGAGCTGTTTTTT | CASSQGGQAARELFF
NA | TRBJ2-5 | TRBV5-1 | NA | TGCGCCAGCAGCTCGGAAAGGGGCAGACGACTTTACCAAGAGACCCAGTACTTC | CASSSERGRRLYQETQYF
NA | TRBJ1-1 | TRBV12-3/TRBV12-4 | many | TGTGCCAGCAGTTTAGTGGCGGGGGGCACTGAAGCTTTCTTT | CASSLVAGGTEAFF
TRBD2 | TRBJ2-1 | TRBV2 | many | TGTGCCAGCAGACCCCACCAATCTGGGACTAGTTATCAATCTGAGCAGTTCTTC | CASRPHQSGTSYQSEQFF
NA | TRBJ2-1 | TRBV28 | NA | TGTGCCAGCAGTTTTCAGACCTATAGCTCCTACAATGAGCAGTTCTTC | CASSFQTYSSYNEQFF